These T cell receptor beta chains were read from a single sample in a study of regulatory T cells in long-lasting Graves disease. Via MiXCR, TCRdb re-called the multiplex PCR reads, giving one row per CDR3 protein. The sample lists approximately 540,000 distinct CDR3 sequences; around 12% were seen once. The data were also submitted as part of a second study, on T cells in Graves' hyperthyroidism and ophthalmopathy.

This specimen consisted of peripheral blood mononuclear cells (PBMCs), obtained at new diagnosis, from a patient treated with antithyroid drugs. The receptors stem from a woman younger than 45 with Graves disease. Each CDR3 is given with its conserved first and last residue. The order of the fields is J gene, D gene, V gene, clone size, CDR3 DNA, CDR3 protein. D genes are given only for firm matches. The size entry is marked missing in some rows and otherwise reads once, few, many or a size class.

j_gene: TRBJ1-4; d_gene: .; v_gene: TRBV2; abundance: many; CDR3nt: TGTGCCAGCAGTGGGCTGGCTAATGAAAAACTGTTTTTT; CDR3aa: CASSGLANEKLFF
j_gene: TRBJ1-3; d_gene: .; v_gene: TRBV6-2/TRBV6-3; abundance: many; CDR3nt: TGTGCCAGCAGTTACCGTAAGGACAGCTCTGGAAACACCATATATTTT; CDR3aa: CASSYRKDSSGNTIYF
j_gene: TRBJ2-3; d_gene: .; v_gene: TRBV28; abundance: many; CDR3nt: TGTGCCAGCAGTTTAAATACAGCCACAAATACGCAGTATTTT; CDR3aa: CASSLNTATNTQYF
j_gene: TRBJ2-1; d_gene: TRBD1; v_gene: TRBV5-4; abundance: .; CDR3nt: TGTGCCAGTAACCCCGGACAGGGGTTCAATGAGCAGTTCTTC; CDR3aa: CASNPGQGFNEQFF
j_gene: TRBJ2-5; d_gene: TRBD2; v_gene: TRBV7-2; abundance: few; CDR3nt: TGTGCCAGCAGCTCTGCACGTGGACTAGCGCTTCAAGAGACCCAGTACTTC; CDR3aa: CASSSARGLALQETQYF
j_gene: TRBJ2-1; d_gene: .; v_gene: TRBV6-2/TRBV6-3; abundance: many; CDR3nt: TGTGCCAGCAGTTTGACTATCGGAGGGTACAATGAGCAGTTCTTC; CDR3aa: CASSLTIGGYNEQFF
j_gene: TRBJ2-3; d_gene: TRBD2; v_gene: TRBV19; abundance: few; CDR3nt: TGTGCCAGTAGTAGCCCTAAAATAGCGGGAGTCAATTATGGAGATACGCAGTATTTT; CDR3aa: CASSSPKIAGVNYGDTQYF
j_gene: TRBJ1-2; d_gene: .; v_gene: TRBV11-2; abundance: many; CDR3nt: TGTGCCAGCAGCTTAGATAGGGAAGGGGCTGGCTACACCTTC; CDR3aa: CASSLDREGAGYTF
j_gene: TRBJ1-4; d_gene: .; v_gene: TRBV19; abundance: many; CDR3nt: TGTGCCAGTAGTTCCAGAGAGGTCCCGAGAGGTCCCGCTAATGAAAAACTGTTTTTT; CDR3aa: CASSSREVPRGPANEKLFF
j_gene: TRBJ2-5; d_gene: .; v_gene: TRBV12-3/TRBV12-4; abundance: .; CDR3nt: TGTGCCAGCACCCCCTCGACGTACCAAGAGACCCAGTACTTC; CDR3aa: CASTPSTYQETQYF
j_gene: TRBJ1-2; d_gene: TRBD1; v_gene: TRBV27; abundance: many; CDR3nt: TGTGCCAGCAGTTTATTCGGCTCGACAGGGGGAAGCAGTGGCTACACCTTC; CDR3aa: CASSLFGSTGGSSGYTF
j_gene: TRBJ2-2; d_gene: TRBD2; v_gene: TRBV7-9; abundance: few; CDR3nt: TGTGCCAGCAGCTTATCTACTAGCGGGGACACCGGGGAGCTGTTTTTT; CDR3aa: CASSLSTSGDTGELFF
j_gene: TRBJ1-2; d_gene: .; v_gene: TRBV7-9; abundance: many; CDR3nt: TGTGCCAGCAGCTCACAGCTCAACTATGGCTACACCTTC; CDR3aa: CASSSQLNYGYTF
j_gene: TRBJ2-1; d_gene: TRBD1; v_gene: TRBV5-1; abundance: .; CDR3nt: TGCGCCAGCAGCTTCCGGCCCCAGGGGGCGGTTGAGCAGTTCTTC; CDR3aa: CASSFRPQGAVEQFF
j_gene: TRBJ2-1; d_gene: TRBD2; v_gene: TRBV15; abundance: many; CDR3nt: TGTGCCACCAGCAGAGGCCCGAAACTAGCGGGAGGGAGCTCCTACAATGAGCAGTTCTTC; CDR3aa: CATSRGPKLAGGSSYNEQFF
j_gene: TRBJ2-2; d_gene: TRBD2; v_gene: TRBV4-3; abundance: .; CDR3nt: TGCGCCAGCAGCCAACGGCACCTAGCGGACACCGGGGAGCTGTTTTTT; CDR3aa: CASSQRHLADTGELFF
j_gene: TRBJ2-5; d_gene: .; v_gene: TRBV9; abundance: many; CDR3nt: TGTGCCAGCAGCGTAGACCTGAGCGACCAAGAGACCCAGTACTTC; CDR3aa: CASSVDLSDQETQYF
j_gene: TRBJ1-1; d_gene: .; v_gene: TRBV29-1; abundance: many; CDR3nt: TGCAGCGTCAAAAAAGGGGCAGCTAACACTGAAGCTTTCTTT; CDR3aa: CSVKKGAANTEAFF